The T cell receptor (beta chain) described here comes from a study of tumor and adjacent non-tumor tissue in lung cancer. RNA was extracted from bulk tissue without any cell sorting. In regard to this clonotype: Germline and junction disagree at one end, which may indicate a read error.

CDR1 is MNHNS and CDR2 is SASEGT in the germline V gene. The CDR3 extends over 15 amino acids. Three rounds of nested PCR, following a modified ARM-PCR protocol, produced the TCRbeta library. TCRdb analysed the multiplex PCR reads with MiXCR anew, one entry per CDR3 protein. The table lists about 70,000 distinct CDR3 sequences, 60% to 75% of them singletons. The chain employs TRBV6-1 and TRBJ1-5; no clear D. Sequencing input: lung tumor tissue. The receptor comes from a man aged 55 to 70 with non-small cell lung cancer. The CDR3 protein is CVSSVRLAGDQPQHF. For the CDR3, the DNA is TGTGTCAGCAGTGTAAGGCTGGCAGGCGACCAGCCCCAGCATTTT.